Listed below are T cell receptor beta chains from one sample, sequenced in a study of cytomegalovirus exposure and HLA in healthy donors. Sequencing was performed with immunoSEQ multiplex PCR; in TCRdb, only in-frame clones are kept and a portion is missing. The repertoire holds roughly 100,000 clones, 70% to 80% seen once, with roughly 2.8% in the top ten. Specimen: PBMCs. The origin of the receptors is a female donor in good health and CMV-seronegative. The conserved cysteine and the conserved F or W are not part of the CDR3 here. The order of the fields is V gene, J gene, CDR3 protein.

v_gene: TRBV11-3; j_gene: TRBJ2-2; CDR3aa: ASSPGTRDTGELF
v_gene: TRBV27; j_gene: TRBJ2-5; CDR3aa: ASSRTGTFFETQY
v_gene: TRBV28; j_gene: TRBJ2-5; CDR3aa: ASRLGGIETQY
v_gene: TRBV30; j_gene: TRBJ2-7; CDR3aa: AWALGGVGPYEQY
v_gene: TRBV6-5; j_gene: TRBJ1-2; CDR3aa: ASTAGVGYT
v_gene: TRBV5-5; j_gene: TRBJ1-1; CDR3aa: ASSPLRAFWGAMNTEAF
v_gene: TRBV10-3; j_gene: TRBJ1-2; CDR3aa: AITPNRQGTDGYT
v_gene: TRBV9; j_gene: TRBJ1-2; CDR3aa: ASSVVGNRGEAGYT
v_gene: TRBV29-1; j_gene: TRBJ2-5; CDR3aa: SVEKGWEQY
v_gene: TRBV15; j_gene: TRBJ2-3; CDR3aa: ATSRASRLGRY
v_gene: TRBV2; j_gene: TRBJ2-2; CDR3aa: ASSAWTASTGELF
v_gene: TRBV10-3; j_gene: TRBJ1-4; CDR3aa: AISERQGQDEKLF
v_gene: TRBV4-1; j_gene: TRBJ2-3; CDR3aa: ASSEREQGTDTQY
v_gene: TRBV27; j_gene: TRBJ2-1; CDR3aa: ASSLGWTSGNDEQF
v_gene: TRBV19; j_gene: TRBJ2-1; CDR3aa: ASSPDRSSYNEQF
v_gene: TRBV5-4; j_gene: TRBJ1-1; CDR3aa: ASSSTVNTEAF
v_gene: TRBV7-2; j_gene: TRBJ2-7; CDR3aa: ASSLGTSGSYEQY
v_gene: TRBV5-1; j_gene: TRBJ1-4; CDR3aa: ASRQGNEKLF
v_gene: TRBV29-1; j_gene: TRBJ2-3; CDR3aa: SGGTRDTQY
v_gene: TRBV19; j_gene: TRBJ1-5; CDR3aa: ASKGFNSNQPQH
v_gene: TRBV5-5; j_gene: TRBJ1-2; CDR3aa: ASSLGAIFFDGYT
v_gene: TRBV13; j_gene: TRBJ1-5; CDR3aa: ASSLGYSLFGNQPQH
v_gene: TRBV29-1; j_gene: TRBJ2-7; CDR3aa: SVFGQGSYEQY
v_gene: TRBV7-2; j_gene: TRBJ2-7; CDR3aa: ASSLVGQGYLSYEQY
v_gene: TRBV4-1; j_gene: TRBJ2-1; CDR3aa: ASSQDGQGLSEQF
v_gene: TRBV4-2; j_gene: TRBJ1-3; CDR3aa: ASSSRTGSGNTIY
v_gene: TRBV9; j_gene: TRBJ2-7; CDR3aa: ASSEEGQGSYEQY
v_gene: TRBV29-1; j_gene: TRBJ2-5; CDR3aa: SVAPTGTKKTQY